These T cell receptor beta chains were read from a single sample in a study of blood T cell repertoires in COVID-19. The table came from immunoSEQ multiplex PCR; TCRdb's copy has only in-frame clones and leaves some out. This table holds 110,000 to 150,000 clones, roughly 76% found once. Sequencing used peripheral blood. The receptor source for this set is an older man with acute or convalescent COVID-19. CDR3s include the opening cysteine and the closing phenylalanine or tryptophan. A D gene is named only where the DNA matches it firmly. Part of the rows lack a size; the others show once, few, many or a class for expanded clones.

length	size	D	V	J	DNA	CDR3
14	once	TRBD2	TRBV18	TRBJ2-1	TGTGCCAGCTCACTGACTAGCGGGGGTGGTGAGCAGTTCTTC	CASSLTSGGGEQFF
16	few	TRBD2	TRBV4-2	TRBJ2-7	TGTGCCAGCAGCCAAGAACAGGGACTAGCGACCTACGAGCAGTACTTC	CASSQEQGLATYEQYF
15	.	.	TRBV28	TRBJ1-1	TGTGCCAGCAGTATCATAAACAGGGAGTTCGCTGAAGCTTTCTTT	CASSIINREFAEAFF
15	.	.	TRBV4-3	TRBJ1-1	TGCGCCAGCAGCCTCGAGGGGGTAGCCTGGACTGAAGCTTTCTTT	CASSLEGVAWTEAFF
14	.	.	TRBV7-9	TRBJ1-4	TGTGCCAACAGTTTGGCCGCGGCTAATGAAAAACTGTTTTTT	CANSLAAANEKLFF
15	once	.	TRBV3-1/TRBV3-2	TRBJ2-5	TGTGCCAGCAGCCCGTCACAGGGAGAGTACGAGACCCAGTACTTC	CASSPSQGEYETQYF
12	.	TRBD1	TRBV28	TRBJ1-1	TGTGCCAGCAGAAAAGGGGACAGAGAAGCTTTCTTT	CASRKGDREAFF
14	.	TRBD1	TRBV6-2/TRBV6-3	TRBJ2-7	TGTGCCAGCAGCCCCGCCAGGGGGATATACGAGCAGTACTTC	CASSPARGIYEQYF
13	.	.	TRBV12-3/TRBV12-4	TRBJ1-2	TGTGCCAGCAGTTATACAGGAACCTATGGCTACACCTTC	CASSYTGTYGYTF
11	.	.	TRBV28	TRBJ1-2	TGTGCCAGCAGTTTGAACTGGGCTTACACCTTC	CASSLNWAYTF
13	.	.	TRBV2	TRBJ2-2	TGTGCCAGCAGGGCAGGGGTTACCGGGGAGCTGTTTTTT	CASRAGVTGELFF
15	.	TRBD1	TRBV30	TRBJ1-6	TGTGCCTGGAGTGATACAGGGGGCGCGGGTTCACCCCTCCACTTT	CAWSDTGGAGSPLHF
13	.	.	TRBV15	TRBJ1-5	TGTGCCACCAGCAGAGATCTAGATCAGCCCCAGCATTTT	CATSRDLDQPQHF
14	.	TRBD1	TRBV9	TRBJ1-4	TGTGCCAGCAGCGTGACAGGGGGTAATGAAAAACTGTTTTTT	CASSVTGGNEKLFF
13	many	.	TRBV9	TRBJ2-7	TGTGCCAGCAGCGCCCGAGGTGGTTACGAGCAGTACTTC	CASSARGGYEQYF
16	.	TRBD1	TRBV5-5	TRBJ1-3	TGTGCCAGCAGCTGGGGCGGGACAGGGACTGGAAACACCATATATTTT	CASSWGGTGTGNTIYF
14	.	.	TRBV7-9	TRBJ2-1	TGTGCCAGCAGCCGCTTTATCGGTCACAATGAGCAGTTCTTC	CASSRFIGHNEQFF
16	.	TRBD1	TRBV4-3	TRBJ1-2	TGCGCCAGCAGCCAAGTTGGACAGGGCCCACTGCGGGGCTACACCTTC	CASSQVGQGPLRGYTF
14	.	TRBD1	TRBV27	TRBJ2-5	TGTGCCAGCAGTCACACAGGGGGCCTGGAGACCCAGTACTTC	CASSHTGGLETQYF
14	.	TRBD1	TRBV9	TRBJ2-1	TGTGCCAGCGGGACAGGGGGTTTCTACAATGAGCAGTTCTTC	CASGTGGFYNEQFF
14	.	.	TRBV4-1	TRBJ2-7	TGCGCCAGCAGCCCGCGGGACAGACCCTACGAGCAGTACTTC	CASSPRDRPYEQYF
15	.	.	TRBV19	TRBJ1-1	TGTGCCAGTAGTTCACGGACACACATGAACACTGAAGCTTTCTTT	CASSSRTHMNTEAFF
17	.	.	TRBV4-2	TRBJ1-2	TGTGCCAGCAGCCAAGATATGAACAGGCAGTTTAGCTATGGCTACACCTTC	CASSQDMNRQFSYGYTF
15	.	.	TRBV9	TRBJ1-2	TGTGCCAGCAGCGTGGGGCAGGGAGGGAGCTATGGCTACACCTTC	CASSVGQGGSYGYTF
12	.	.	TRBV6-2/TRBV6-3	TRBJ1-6	TGTGCCAGCAGTTTCTACGATTCACCCCTCCACTTT	CASSFYDSPLHF
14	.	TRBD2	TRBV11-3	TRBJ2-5	TGTGCCAGCAGCTTCGGGGGGAACCAAGAGACCCAGTACTTC	CASSFGGNQETQYF
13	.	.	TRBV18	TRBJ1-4	TGTGCCAGCTCACCCGGGACTAATGAAAAACTGTTTTTT	CASSPGTNEKLFF
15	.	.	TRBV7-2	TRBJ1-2	TGTGCCAGCAGCCGTCTTCAGGGGTTTAACTATGGCTACACCTTC	CASSRLQGFNYGYTF
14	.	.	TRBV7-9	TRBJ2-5	TGTGCCAGCAGCTTAGACACAGCACAAGAGACCCAGTACTTC	CASSLDTAQETQYF
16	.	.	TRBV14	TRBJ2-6	TGTGCCAGCAGGACAGGCGCCAGCTCTGGGGCCAACGTCCTGACTTTC	CASRTGASSGANVLTF
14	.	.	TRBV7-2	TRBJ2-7	TGTGCCAGCAGCTCCCGGACAGAACTCTACGAGCAGTACTTC	CASSSRTELYEQYF
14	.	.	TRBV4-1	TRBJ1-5	TGCGCCAGCAGCCAAGGACAGGGCAATCAGCCCCAGCATTTT	CASSQGQGNQPQHF
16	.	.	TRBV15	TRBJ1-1	TGTGCCACCAGCAGAGACAGAAGGGCAACGGGGACTGAAGCTTTCTTT	CATSRDRRATGTEAFF
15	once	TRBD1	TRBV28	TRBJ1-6	TGTGCCAGCAGTCTAACAGGGGCAAATAATTCACCCCTCCACTTT	CASSLTGANNSPLHF
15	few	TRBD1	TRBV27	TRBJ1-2	TGTGCCAGCAGTTTTCTGGGGACAGGGGATCATGGCTACACCTTC	CASSFLGTGDHGYTF
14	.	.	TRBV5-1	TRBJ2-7	TGCGCCAGCAGTCGAGACACCCGCTCCTACGAGCAGTACTTC	CASSRDTRSYEQYF
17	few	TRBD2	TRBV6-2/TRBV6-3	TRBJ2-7	TGTGCCAGCAGCGACCGACTAGCGGGGGACCTCCCGAAGGAGCAGTACTTC	CASSDRLAGDLPKEQYF
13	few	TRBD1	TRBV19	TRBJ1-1	TGTGCCACTCGGACAGGGGGGGACACTGAAGCTTTCTTT	CATRTGGDTEAFF
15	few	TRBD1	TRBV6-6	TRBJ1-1	TGTGCCAGCAGAAGACAGGGGGCTGGAGACGCTGAAGCTTTCTTT	CASRRQGAGDAEAFF
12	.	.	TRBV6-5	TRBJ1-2	TGTGCCAGCAGAACGGGGAGGGATGGCTACACCTTC	CASRTGRDGYTF
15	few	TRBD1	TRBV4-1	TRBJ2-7	TGCGCCAGCAGCCAAGAACGGACAGGGCCATACGAGCAGTACTTC	CASSQERTGPYEQYF
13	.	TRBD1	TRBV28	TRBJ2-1	TGTGCCGGGACAGGGGGCGGTTACAATGAGCAGTTCTTC	CAGTGGGYNEQFF
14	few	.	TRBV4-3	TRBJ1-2	TGCGCCAGCAGCCAAGTCCCCGACAGGTCGGGCTACACCTTC	CASSQVPDRSGYTF